Below are 25 T cell receptor beta chains sequenced from a single sample in a study of T-cell reconstitution after alpha-beta-depleted transplantation in children (dated by TCRdb to 2016 to 2018). Preparation of the library involved PCR. Sequencing instrument: Illumina HiSeq 2500. TCR library preparation used molecular barcoding, with unique molecular identifiers applied to normalize quantification of the TCRbeta repertoire. TCRdb reprocessed the public reads (quality trimming at Q25 with fastp, clone calling with MiXCR) and kept in-frame beta chains. Every entry covers one CDR3 protein and lists the most common genes and DNA from its rows. This sample gives 200,000 to 300,000 distinct CDR3 sequences in total; around 13% of them show up just once. Approximately 2.4% of the sample is in the top ten clones. The sequences come from PBMCs from the stem cell graft donor, collected from the stem cell graft. The receptors come from a human donor who donated a stem cell graft to a child with acute lymphoblastic leukemia.

Ten or more counts support this clonotype. The genes are TRBV19 and TRBJ1-5; D is perhaps TRBD1 (6 bases). Germline-derived CDR1 and CDR2 are LNHDA and SQIVND (reference sequence). Trimming left V 2 bases short and J 9 bases short, with 14 bases between. The CDR3 has 14 residues. The CDR3 region is CASSIKAGDRPQHF. The CDR3 DNA reads TGTGCCAGTAGTATAAAGGCAGGGGATCGGCCCCAGCATTTT. Full variable domain (remainder filled in from reference TRBV19 and TRBJ1-5): DGGITQSPKYLFRKEGQNVTLSCEQNLNHDAMYWYRQDPGQGLRLIYYSQIVNDFQKGDIAEGYSVSREKKESFPLTVTSAQKNPTAFYLCASSIKAGDRPQHFGDGTRLSIL.

This clonotype was seen many times. The chain combines TRBV5-1 with TRBJ2-1; no clear D gene. CDR1 SGHRS and CDR2 YFSETQ come from the germline V gene. The CDR3 length is 14 residues. Trimming pared 0 bases from V and 6 bases from J, leaving 10 bases between. This chain's CDR3 is CASSLGGQVNEQFF. The CDR3 bases are TGCGCCAGCAGCTTGGGTGGGCAGGTCAATGAGCAGTTCTTC. The full variable domain, completed using reference TRBV5-1 and TRBJ2-1, is KAGVTQTPRYLIKTRGQQVTLSCSPISGHRSVSWYQQTPGQGLQFLFEYFSETQRNKGNFPGRFSGRQFSNSRSEMNVSTLELGDSALYLCASSLGGQVNEQFFGPGTRLTVL.

This clonotype was counted many times. The chain has TRBV28 and TRBJ2-3; tentatively, D is TRBD1 (6 bases). Germline V gene data show CDR1 as MDHEN and CDR2 as SYDVKM. There are 14 residues in the CDR3. V lost 6 bases, J lost 0 bases, and 10 bases lay in between. CDR3 nucleotides: TGTGCCAGCAGCAGGACAGAAAGCACAGATACGCAGTATTTT. Translation gives CASSRTESTDTQYF.

In this sample, this clonotype turned up many times. The CDR3 loop is CSARALTGDNEQFF. The CDR3 bases are TGCAGTGCTAGAGCCTTGACAGGGGACAATGAGCAGTTCTTC. V and J are TRBV20-1 and TRBJ2-1, with 8 bases identical to TRBD1. This CDR3 is built from 14 residues. CDR1 is DFQATT, CDR2 SNEGSKA, per germline (reference sequence). With 1 base clipped from V and 5 bases from J, the junction kept 4 bases outside the gene matches.

The sample holds many counts of this clonotype. V gene TRBV5-1 combines with J gene TRBJ2-1; 8 bases fit TRBD2. The trim removed 1 base at V and 9 bases at J, leaving 9 bases unmatched. The CDR3 runs to 15 residues. Germline V gives CDR1 SGHRS, CDR2 YFSETQ. DNA of the CDR3: TGCGCCAGCAGCTTGATAGCGGGAAGTGAGGGTGAGCAGTTCTTC. It yields the protein CASSLIAGSEGEQFF.

This clonotype occurred many times. The junction shows a germline mismatch at one end, possibly a read error. V gene TRBV29-1 combines with J gene TRBJ2-7; 8 nucleotides line up with TRBD1. Per germline, CDR1 SQVTM and CDR2 ANQGSEA. This CDR3 is 14 amino acids long. The CDR3 bases are TGCAGCGTTGAAGGCGTGGGACAGGAATACGGGCAGTACTTC. It translates to CSVEGVGQEYGQYF.

This clonotype occurred many times. The gene calls are TRBV5-6 and TRBJ2-3; no firm D call. Germline CDR1 is SGHDT and CDR2 is YYEEEE. The CDR3 has 13 residues. Trimming shortened V by 4 bases and J by 3 bases, and 9 bases separated the two germline ends. The chain's CDR3 is CASSQDATDTQYF. CDR3 sequence (DNA): TGTGCCAGCAGCCAGGACGCGACAGATACGCAGTATTTT.

The V call is TRBV12-3 or TRBV12-4, the J call TRBJ2-2; 11 nucleotides line up with TRBD1. This CDR3 has 18 residues. The J segment lost 6 bases and the V segment lost 4 bases, leaving 13 bases of the junction unmatched. CDR3 sequence (DNA): TGTGCCAGCAGTTCCGGGACAGGGGGATCTATAGTGGCCGGGGAGCTGTTTTTT. This codes for CASSSGTGGSIVAGELFF.

Ten or more counts support this clonotype. The chain combines TRBV28 with TRBJ2-7, with TRBD1 matching over 10 bases. The V segment lost 2 bases and the J segment 7 bases; nucleotides outside the gene matches: 5. CDR1 is MDHEN, CDR2 SYDVKM, per germline. The CDR3 length is 14 residues. CDR3 in amino acids: CASSLVDRGLEQYF. The CDR3 nucleotides are TGTGCCAGCAGTTTAGTTGACAGGGGGCTGGAGCAGTACTTC.

Note on this clonotype: This may be a read error, as it is one base from a much larger clone. The chain employs TRBV20-1 and TRBJ2-5; TRBD1 aligns across 10 bases. The CDR3 extends over 15 amino acids. CDR1 and CDR2 from the germline V gene are DFQATT and SNEGSKA (reference sequence). V gave up 2 bases and J gave up 7 bases; unmatched junction bases: 10. The CDR3 DNA reads as TGCAGTGCTAGATCTCCAGGACAGGGGGTCAGGACCCAGTACTTC. It yields the protein CSARSPGQGVRTQYF.

In this sample, this clonotype turned up many times. The rearrangement uses TRBV9 and TRBJ1-5; no clear D. The germline CDR1 and CDR2 sequences are SGDLS and YYNGEE. V was cut by 4 bases and J by 4 bases, with 12 bases left in between. The CDR3 length is 14 residues. CDR3 DNA: TGTGCCAGCAGCACCGGACGGAATAATCAGCCCCAGCATTTT. Protein: CASSTGRNNQPQHF.

The sample holds many counts of this clonotype. V usage is TRBV20-1 and J usage is TRBJ2-6; D is unresolved. V was pared by 6 bases and J by 3 bases, with 6 bases between. Germline CDR1 and CDR2: DFQATT and SNEGSKA (reference sequence). The CDR3 spans 12 residues. The CDR3 region is CSAQGGANVLTF. In DNA, the CDR3 is TGCAGTGCCCAAGGTGGGGCCAACGTCCTGACTTTC.

The chain is built from TRBV5-1 and TRBJ2-7, with 7 nucleotides matching TRBD1. Trimming cost V 7 bases and J 3 bases; bases outside gene matches: 7. The CDR3 loop spans 13 amino acids. The germline CDR1 and CDR2 sequences are SGHRS and YFSETQ. The CDR3 sequence: CASGPTGNYEQYF. CDR3 bases: TGCGCCAGCGGACCGACAGGGAACTACGAGCAGTACTTC.

This clonotype was seen ten or more times. The chain employs TRBV7-3 and TRBJ1-2, with 8 nucleotides matching TRBD1. The CDR3 contains 13 residues. With 3 bases clipped from V and 4 bases from J, the junction kept 1 base outside the gene matches. The V gene's germline CDR1 is SGHTA and CDR2 FQGTGA. This CDR3 reads CASSFGQGYGYTF. The CDR3 DNA reads as TGTGCCAGCAGCTTCGGACAGGGCTATGGCTACACCTTC. The complete variable domain, with remaining parts taken from reference TRBV7-3 and TRBJ1-2, reads GAGVSQTPSNKVTEKGKYVELRCDPISGHTALYWYRQSLGQGPEFLIYFQGTGAADDSGLPNDRFFAVRPEGSVSTLKIQRTERGDSAVYLCASSFGQGYGYTFGSGTRLTVV.

This clonotype was observed many times. The rearrangement uses TRBV20-1 and TRBJ2-1; 12 bases align to TRBD2. V gave up 6 bases and J gave up 6 bases; unmatched junction bases: 6. The CDR3 totals 14 residues. CDR1 is DFQATT and CDR2 is SNEGSKA in the germline V gene (reference sequence). CDR3 DNA: TGCAGTGCGGGGCCTAGCGGGAGGGGCAATGAGCAGTTCTTC. This codes for CSAGPSGRGNEQFF.

The chain recombines TRBV7-9 with TRBJ2-2; TRBD1 agrees at 8 bases. The CDR3 is 17 residues long. The germline CDR1 and CDR2 sequences are SEHNR and FQNEAQ (reference sequence). The V and J ends lost 4 bases and 4 bases, in that order; junction bases with no gene match: 11. The chain's CDR3 is CASSSLSGQGFTGELFF. The CDR3 nucleotides read TGTGCCAGCAGCTCATTATCAGGACAGGGTTTCACCGGGGAGCTGTTTTTT.

This clonotype has ten or more counts. The V gene is TRBV10-3, the J gene TRBJ2-2; 14 bases align to TRBD2. The J segment lost 7 bases and the V segment lost 4 bases, leaving 20 bases of the junction unmatched. Germline V gene sequence: CDR1 ENHRY, CDR2 SYGVKD. The CDR3 loop spans 21 amino acids. The CDR3 is CAISVPNRDGTSGSGGGELFF. In DNA form, the CDR3 reads TGTGCCATCAGTGTTCCGAATAGAGATGGGACTAGCGGGAGTGGCGGCGGGGAGCTGTTTTTT.

Ten or more counts support this clonotype. The V gene is TRBV20-1, the J gene TRBJ2-7, with 12 bases matching TRBD2. Losses at the gene ends were 7 bases for V and 2 bases for J; bases not matched to a gene: 6. Germline CDR1 reads DFQATT; CDR2 reads SNEGSKA (reference sequence). The CDR3 has 14 residues. CDR3 bases: TGCAGTGTACCACTAGCGGGGGGTACCTACGAGCAGTACTTC. It codes for CSVPLAGGTYEQYF.

This clonotype was found many times. This chain uses TRBV3-1 with TRBJ2-3, with TRBD1 matching over 8 bases. The length of the CDR3 is 15 residues. The germline gives CDR1 LGHDT, CDR2 YNNKEL (reference sequence). J gave up 6 bases and V 5 bases, and 10 bases lay outside the gene matches. The CDR3 coding sequence is TGTGCCAGCAGCAACGATCAGGGGGCGGGGGATACGCAGTATTTT. This gives the protein CASSNDQGAGDTQYF.

This clonotype has at least ten counts. The chain joins TRBV4-3 to TRBJ2-7; 8 bases are shared with TRBD2. Germline V gene data show CDR1 as LGHNA and CDR2 as YSLEER. V shed 0 bases and J 5 bases; nucleotides not matched to a gene: 3. The CDR3 runs to 14 residues. Here the CDR3 reads CASSQDREGDEQYF. CDR3 nucleotide sequence: TGCGCCAGCAGCCAAGATCGGGAGGGCGACGAGCAGTACTTC.

As for this clonotype: A single base separates this from a much larger clone, so it may be a read error. V usage is TRBV4-1 and J usage is TRBJ1-3, with 8 bases aligning to TRBD1. This CDR3 is 18 amino acids long. From germline, CDR1 is MGHRA and CDR2 YSYEKL. In DNA form, the CDR3 reads TGCGCCGGCAGCCGACAGACAGGGGCCCCCTTCTCTGGAAACACCATATATTTT. Translating gives CAGSRQTGAPFSGNTIYF.

As for this clonotype: This may be a read error: a much more frequent sequence differs by one nucleotide. V usage is TRBV9 and J usage is TRBJ1-4, with D tentatively TRBD1 (6 bases). V dropped 3 bases and J dropped 4 bases, with 19 bases sitting between them. This CDR3 region has 17 residues. Germline assignment: CDR1 SGDLS and CDR2 YYNGEE. CDR3 residues: CASSDSTQGVDNEKLFF. The DNA of the CDR3 is TGTGCCAGCAGCGACAGCACACAGGGCGTGGATAATGAAAAACTGTTTTTT.

This clonotype was observed many times. The chain uses TRBV11-1 and TRBJ2-1; either TRBD1 or TRBD2 may supply D (6 bases each). The ends were cut back, 1 base at V and 9 bases at J, with 10 bases in the middle. The CDR3 consists of 13 residues. Germline V lookup: CDR1 SGHAT, CDR2 FQDESV (reference sequence). The CDR3 DNA reads TGTGCCAGCAGCTTAGGAGGGGGAGGTGAGCAGTTCTTC. Translated: CASSLGGGGEQFF.

This clonotype was observed many times. The chain links TRBV6-5 to TRBJ2-7; D is unresolved. With 2 bases removed from V and 2 bases from J, the gap between germline ends came to 7 bases. The CDR3 sequence is 13 residues long. Germline-derived CDR1 and CDR2 are MNHEY and SVGAGI. CDR3 sequence reads: CASSYGQTYEQYF. The CDR3 DNA reads as TGTGCCAGCAGTTACGGGCAGACCTACGAGCAGTACTTC.

Worth noting for this clonotype: A much larger clone differs by one base, so this may be a read error. The chain carries TRBV5-1 and TRBJ2-3; no definite D call. Germline CDR1 SGHRS, CDR2 YFSETQ. CDR3 length equals 12 residues. The CDR3 bases are TGCGCCAGCATCTTGAATGCAGATACGCAGTATTTT. Amino acids: CASILNADTQYF.